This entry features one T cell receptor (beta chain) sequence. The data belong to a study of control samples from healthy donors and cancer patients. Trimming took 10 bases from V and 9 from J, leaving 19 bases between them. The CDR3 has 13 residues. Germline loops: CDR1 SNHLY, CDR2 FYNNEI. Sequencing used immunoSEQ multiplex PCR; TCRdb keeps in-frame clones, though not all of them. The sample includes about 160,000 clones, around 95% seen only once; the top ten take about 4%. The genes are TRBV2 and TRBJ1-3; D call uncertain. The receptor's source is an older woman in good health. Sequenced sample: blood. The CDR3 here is CATSPGRMGTIYF. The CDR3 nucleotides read TGTGCCACCTCCCCGGGGAGGATGGGCACCATATATTTT.